What follows are 20 T cell receptor beta chains derived from one specimen sequenced in a study of T cells in women clearing cervical HPV infection. Profiling relied on immunoSEQ multiplex PCR, and the TCRdb table lists in-frame clones only, not all of them. This sample contains 25,000 to 35,000 clones. The sequenced material came from blood buffy coat. These receptors came from a woman between 18 and 70 years old with a cervical HPV16 infection that either progressed to CIN3+ or cleared (not recorded which).

The CDR3 DNA, read in part, is TGTGCCAGTAGTATAGACAGGAGCTCCTACAATGAC. The encoded protein is CASSIDRSSYND. The whole CDR3 protein reads CASSIDRSSYNDYTF. The chain links TRBV19 to TRBJ1-2; no firm D call. The read comes to an end 3 residues before the CDR3 does, leaving the germline J gene to fill in the end. The germline V gene has CDR1 LNHDA and CDR2 SQIVND (reference sequence). The length of the CDR3 is 15 residues.

Concerning this clone itself: The CDR3 extends 3 residues past the end of the read, so its final part is completed from the germline J gene. This rearrangement joins TRBV5-1 to TRBJ1-6, with 8 bases lining up with TRBD1. The CDR3 consists of 15 residues. The germline gives CDR1 SGHRS, CDR2 YFSETQ. Unmatched junction bases numbered 7, after V lost 4 bases and J lost 7 bases. Partial CDR3 DNA: TGCGCCAGCAGCCGTCGGACAGGGCAAAATTCACCC. It specifies CASSRRTGQNSP. The CDR3 in full is CASSRRTGQNSPLHF.

Concerning this clone: Sequencing ends 3 residues short of the CDR3 end; the germline J gene provides the rest. The chain combines TRBV10-2 with TRBJ1-1, with 8 bases matching TRBD1. This CDR3 contains 13 residues. V shed 10 bases and J 5 bases; nucleotides not matched to a gene: 9. Germline loops: CDR1 WSHSY, CDR2 SAAADI. CDR3 DNA (partial): TGCGCCACGAACCAGGGGGCGCGTACTGAA. Translation: CATNQGARTE. The entire CDR3 reads CATNQGARTEAFF.

As regards this clone: The read halts 3 residues ahead of the CDR3 end, with the missing end drawn from the germline J gene. J is TRBJ1-4 and V is TRBV5-1; D might be TRBD1 (6 bases). From germline, CDR1 is SGHRS and CDR2 YFSETQ. This CDR3 spans 14 amino acids. V was clipped by 4 bases and J by 5 bases, with 12 bases between them. The CDR3 spells CASSPGHENEKLFF. Partial CDR3 DNA: TGCGCCAGCAGCCCGGGACACGAGAATGAAAAA. Full variable domain (remainder filled in from reference TRBV5-1 and TRBJ1-4): KAGVTQTPRYLIKTRGQQVTLSCSPISGHRSVSWYQQTPGQGLQFLFEYFSETQRNKGNFPGRFSGRQFSNSRSEMNVSTLELGDSALYLCASSPGHENEKLFFGSGTQLSVL.

Remarks on this clone: The observed sequence ends 3 residues before the CDR3 terminus, with the missing tail filled in from the germline J gene. This chain uses TRBV29-1 with TRBJ1-5, with 10 bases fitting TRBD1. V was clipped by 5 bases and J by 4 bases; unmatched bases: 5. This CDR3 spans 14 amino acids. Per the germline V gene, CDR1 is SQVTM and CDR2 is ANQGSEA. CDR3 sequence reads: CSVSGTGENQPQHF. The part of the CDR3 DNA that was read is TGCAGCGTTTCCGGGACAGGGGAGAATCAGCCC.

Regarding this clone: Sequencing ends 3 residues short of the CDR3 end; the germline J gene provides the rest. The V call is TRBV19, the J call TRBJ2-3, with a possible D match to TRBD1 (5 bases). Per the germline V gene, CDR1 is LNHDA and CDR2 is SQIVND (reference sequence). The CDR3 has 12 residues. CDR3 region: CASMDIDQPQYF. The DNA read from the CDR3 is TGTGCCAGTATGGACATTGATCAGCCG.

Concerning this clone: Read coverage stops 3 residues before the CDR3 terminus; the germline J gene supplies the remainder. V is TRBV19 and J is TRBJ1-1; a weak D match, TRBD1 (5 bases). The V gene lost 11 bases and the J gene lost 5 bases, with 12 bases spanning the gap. The CDR3 contains 11 residues. Germline V lookup: CDR1 LNHDA, CDR2 SQIVND (reference sequence). CDR3 DNA, as far as it was read: TGTGCCGCGTACCCAGGGACTGAA. Protein product: CAAYPGTE. The entire CDR3 reads CAAYPGTEAFF.

Regarding this clone: The CDR3 goes on 3 residues after the read ends, and that part is filled in from the germline J gene. J is TRBJ1-1 and V is TRBV30, with 9 bases that match TRBD1. Germline V lookup: CDR1 GTSNPN, CDR2 SVGIG (reference sequence). The CDR3 has 15 residues. V shed 3 bases and J 5 bases; nucleotides not matched to a gene: 10. The sequenced CDR3 bases are TGTGCCTGGAGCAGACAGGGGGTCGGTCGGACTGAA. Protein: CAWSRQGVGRTE. The entire CDR3 reads CAWSRQGVGRTEAFF.

A remark on this clone: With the read ending 3 residues before the CDR3 end, the germline J gene is used to fill in that end. J is TRBJ1-1 and V is TRBV20-1; no definite D call. CDR3 size: 12 residues. In germline, CDR1 is DFQATT, CDR2 SNEGSKA (reference sequence). Trimming took 0 bases from V and 5 from J, leaving 7 bases between them. The CDR3 here is CSARERLTEAFF. The sequenced CDR3 bases are TGCAGTGCTAGAGAGAGGTTGACTGAA.

With regard to this clone: The read terminates 3 residues before the CDR3 end, so the remaining end is supplied by the germline J gene. The chain has TRBV7-9 and TRBJ2-3; 7 bases map to TRBD2. CDR1 is SEHNR and CDR2 is FQNEAQ in the germline V gene (reference sequence). This CDR3 is 15 amino acids long. V was pared by 3 bases and J by 4 bases, with 7 bases of the junction left unmatched. The CDR3 spells CASSFGTGGADTQYF. Incomplete CDR3 DNA: TGTGCCAGCAGCTTCGGGACGGGGGGAGCAGATACG.

Concerning this clone itself: The read gets to within 3 residues of the CDR3 end, and the germline J gene fills in the rest. The chain is built from TRBV10-3 and TRBJ2-3; possibly TRBD1 for D (6 bases). Germline loops: CDR1 ENHRY, CDR2 SYGVKD. The CDR3 extends over 14 amino acids. V dropped 6 bases and J dropped 1 base, with 11 bases sitting between them. The covered CDR3 bases are TGTGCCATCAGGGCTAACAGGGGCACAGATACG. Translating it yields CAIRANRGTDT. The whole CDR3 is CAIRANRGTDTQYF.

As concerns this clone: The missing CDR3 end, 3 residues past where the read stops, is filled in from the germline J gene. The chain combines TRBV5-1 with TRBJ2-2, with a weak D call TRBD1 (5 bases). Trimming pared 2 bases from V and 4 bases from J, leaving 15 bases between. This CDR3 has 16 amino acids. Germline V gene data show CDR1 as SGHRS and CDR2 as YFSETQ. CDR3 loop: CASSFTRVQITGELFF. The covered CDR3 bases are TGCGCCAGCAGCTTTACCAGGGTTCAGATCACCGGGGAG. The full variable domain, completed using reference TRBV5-1 and TRBJ2-2, is KAGVTQTPRYLIKTRGQQVTLSCSPISGHRSVSWYQQTPGQGLQFLFEYFSETQRNKGNFPGRFSGRQFSNSRSEMNVSTLELGDSALYLCASSFTRVQITGELFFGEGSRLTVL.

As for this clone: The read terminates 3 residues before the CDR3 end, so the remaining end is supplied by the germline J gene. V gene TRBV20-1 combines with J gene TRBJ2-1; 10 bases line up with TRBD2. The CDR3 spans 18 residues. V shed 3 bases and J 0 bases; nucleotides not matched to a gene: 11. Germline V lookup: CDR1 DFQATT, CDR2 SNEGSKA (reference sequence). This CDR3 reads CSARGLLAGTSSYNEQFF. Partial CDR3 DNA: TGCAGTGCTAGGGGCCTACTAGCGGGAACAAGCTCCTACAATGAG.

About this clone: The missing CDR3 end, 3 residues past where the read stops, is filled in from the germline J gene. The chain uses TRBV19 and TRBJ1-2; D may be TRBD1 (5 bases). The CDR3 totals 15 residues. Germline V lookup: CDR1 LNHDA, CDR2 SQIVND (reference sequence). CDR3 DNA (partial): TGTGCCAGTAGTATAGGGGGGGAAGCCAAAAACATC. Protein sequence: CASSIGGEAKNI. In full, the CDR3 is CASSIGGEAKNIYTF.

Remarks on this clone: The CDR3 end is not reached by the read, which stops 3 residues before it; the germline J gene fills it in. The V and J genes are TRBV20-1 and TRBJ2-7, with 11 bases lining up with TRBD2. J was trimmed by 1 base and V by 3 bases; bases with no gene match: 2. The germline V gene encodes CDR1 DFQATT and CDR2 SNEGSKA (reference sequence). The CDR3 runs to 14 residues. The CDR3 region is CSARTSGTSYEQYF. The CDR3 bases that were read are TGCAGTGCTAGGACTAGCGGGACTTCCTACGAG.

The CDR3 here is CASTTGTGDYEAFF. The sequenced part of the CDR3 DNA is TGTGCCAGCACTACCGGGACAGGGGACTACGAG. The chain joins TRBV18 to TRBJ1-1, with 10 bases identical to TRBD1. Read sequence stops 3 residues before the CDR3 end, and the germline J gene provides the missing end. The germline gives CDR1 KGHSH, CDR2 LQKENI. The CDR3 runs to 14 residues.

As to this clone: Read sequence stops 3 residues before the CDR3 end, and the germline J gene provides the missing end. The chain employs TRBV7-3 and TRBJ1-2, with D unclear. V shed 4 bases and J shed 6 bases, with 12 bases lying between them. The CDR3 totals 13 residues. Germline V CDR1 and CDR2: SGHTA, FQGTGA. The CDR3: CASSSAGEDGYTF. The part of the CDR3 DNA that was read is TGTGCCAGCAGCTCGGCAGGAGAAGATGGC.

With regard to this clone: Read sequence stops 3 residues before the CDR3 end, and the germline J gene provides the missing end. V usage is TRBV18 and J usage is TRBJ2-4, with 8 positions matching TRBD1. Germline CDR1 is KGHSH and CDR2 is LQKENI. The CDR3 has 16 amino acids. The CDR3 DNA, read in part, is TGTGCCAGCTCACCAGGAATTAGCGACAGGGGCTATGGT. Amino acids: CASSPGISDRGYG. The whole CDR3 sequence is CASSPGISDRGYGQYF.

On this clone: The read ends 3 residues before the CDR3 terminus; that terminus is restored from the germline J gene. The rearrangement links TRBV19 to TRBJ2-7; D is possibly TRBD2 (6 bases). V lost 4 bases to trimming and J lost 3 bases, with 13 bases between them. The CDR3 has 14 amino acids. Germline CDR1 reads LNHDA; CDR2 reads SQIVND (reference sequence). The sequenced CDR3 bases are TGTGCCAGTAGTAGACCGGGGGTGATCTACGAG. Residues: CASSRPGVIYE. The whole CDR3 is CASSRPGVIYEQYF.

Comment on this clone: The read ends 3 residues shy of where the CDR3 ends; the end is completed using the germline J gene. V usage is TRBV5-4 and J usage is TRBJ1-2, with D possibly matching TRBD1 (5 bases). Germline loops: CDR1 SGHNT, CDR2 YYREEE (reference sequence). This CDR3 comprises 15 residues. The ends were cut back, 0 bases at V and 2 bases at J, with 11 bases in the middle. The CDR3 bases that were read are TGTGCCAGCAGCTTGGGGCGGGGCAGAAACTATGGC. This codes for CASSLGRGRNYG. The CDR3, in full, reads CASSLGRGRNYGYTF.